The 8 T cell receptor beta chains below all came from one sample that was sequenced in a study of blood T cell repertoires in COVID-19. Assay used: immunoSEQ multiplex PCR; TCRdb lists only in-frame clones, some missing. The sample lists some 200,000 clones; roughly 90% were seen once. The sequenced material came from PBMCs or T cells enriched from blood (not recorded which). Receptors were obtained from a woman between 18 and 29 years old who had recovered from COVID-19.

The rearrangement uses TRBV5-5 and TRBJ1-2; maybe TRBD1 (6 bases). Germline V gives CDR1 SGHKS, CDR2 YYEKEE (reference sequence). The V end was cut by 0 bases, the J end by 5 bases, with 20 bases between. The CDR3 runs 17 residues. The CDR3 sequence: CASSLEGEGFTSYGYTF. The CDR3 DNA sequence: TGTGCCAGCAGCTTGGAGGGGGAAGGGTTCACGTCTTATGGCTACACCTTC.

This chain joins TRBV9 and TRBJ2-2; D is possibly TRBD1 (6 bases). V was clipped by 0 bases and J by 7 bases, with 13 bases between them. Per the germline V gene, CDR1 is SGDLS and CDR2 is YYNGEE. The CDR3 is 15 residues long. The CDR3 region has the DNA TGTGCCAGCAGCGTAGAAGGGGGTTTCGTCGGGGAGCTGTTTTTT. Protein product: CASSVEGGFVGELFF.

The rearrangement links TRBV29-1 to TRBJ1-3, with 7 bases aligning to TRBD1. The CDR3 totals 14 residues. V lost 5 bases to trimming and J lost 0 bases; unmatched junction nucleotides: 4. From germline, CDR1 is SQVTM and CDR2 ANQGSEA. In DNA, the CDR3 is TGCAGCGTTATGGGACAGTACTCTGGAAACACCATATATTTT. This sequence encodes CSVMGQYSGNTIYF.

The rearrangement joins TRBV6-5 to TRBJ2-7; 9 positions match TRBD2. The CDR3 has 15 amino acids. The V segment lost 3 bases and the J segment 0 bases; nucleotides outside the gene matches: 3. Germline-derived CDR1 and CDR2 are MNHEY and SVGAGI. The CDR3 sequence: CASSYSSGVSYEQYF. CDR3 bases: TGTGCCAGCAGTTATTCTAGCGGGGTCTCCTACGAGCAGTACTTC.

The V gene is TRBV13, the J gene TRBJ1-2; D ambiguous. Germline V CDR1 and CDR2: PRHDT, FYEKMQ (reference sequence). V lost 1 base, J lost 6 bases, and 6 bases lay in between. The CDR3 consists of 12 residues. CDR3 sequence: CASSLDGNGYTF. The CDR3 region has the DNA TGTGCCAGCAGCTTAGACGGGAATGGCTACACCTTC.

J is TRBJ1-2 and V is TRBV7-3; D not resolved. Germline CDR1 SGHTA, CDR2 FQGTGA. The CDR3 is 13 residues long. V was cut by 1 base and J by 1 base, with 4 bases left in between. The CDR3 sequence is CASSLNSNYGYTF. CDR3 coding DNA: TGTGCCAGCAGCTTAAACAGTAACTATGGCTACACCTTC. Filled out from reference TRBV7-3 and TRBJ1-2, the complete variable domain reads GAGVSQTPSNKVTEKGKYVELRCDPISGHTALYWYRQSLGQGPEFLIYFQGTGAADDSGLPNDRFFAVRPEGSVSTLKIQRTERGDSAVYLCASSLNSNYGYTFGSGTRLTVV.

The chain is built from TRBV6-1 and TRBJ2-6, with 9 positions matching TRBD1. V trimming: 2 bases; J trimming: 2 bases; junction bases outside the gene matches: 1. Germline CDR1 is MNHNS and CDR2 is SASEGT. The CDR3 totals 16 residues. CDR3 sequence reads: CASSETGGTGANVLTF. CDR3 bases: TGTGCCAGCAGTGAAACAGGGGGCACTGGGGCCAACGTCCTGACTTTC.

V usage is TRBV29-1 and J usage is TRBJ1-1; D call uncertain. The CDR3 sequence is 14 residues long. V was cut by 6 bases and J by 5 bases, with 19 bases left in between. The germline V gene encodes CDR1 SQVTM and CDR2 ANQGSEA. The CDR3 sequence: CSVARVAARTEAFF. The CDR3 DNA sequence: TGCAGCGTCGCGCGTGTGGCGGCTCGGACTGAAGCTTTCTTT. The full variable domain, completed using reference TRBV29-1 and TRBJ1-1, is SAVISQKPSRDICQRGTSLTIQCQVDSQVTMMFWYRQQPGQSLTLIATANQGSEATYESGFVIDKFPISRPNLTFSTLTVSNMSPEDSSIYLCSVARVAARTEAFFGQGTRLTVV.